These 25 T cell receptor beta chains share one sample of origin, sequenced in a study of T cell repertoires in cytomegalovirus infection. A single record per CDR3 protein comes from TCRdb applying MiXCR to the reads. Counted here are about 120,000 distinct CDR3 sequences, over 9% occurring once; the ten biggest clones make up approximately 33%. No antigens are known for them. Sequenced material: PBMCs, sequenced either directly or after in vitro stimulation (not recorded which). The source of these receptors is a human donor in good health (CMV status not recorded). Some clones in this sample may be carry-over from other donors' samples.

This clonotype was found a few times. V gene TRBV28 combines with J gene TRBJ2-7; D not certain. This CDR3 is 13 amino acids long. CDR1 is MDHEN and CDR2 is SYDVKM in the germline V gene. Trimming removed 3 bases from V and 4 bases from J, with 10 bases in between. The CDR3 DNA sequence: TGTGCCAGCAGTTTTTCCCCGGGTTACGAGCAGTACTTC. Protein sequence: CASSFSPGYEQYF.

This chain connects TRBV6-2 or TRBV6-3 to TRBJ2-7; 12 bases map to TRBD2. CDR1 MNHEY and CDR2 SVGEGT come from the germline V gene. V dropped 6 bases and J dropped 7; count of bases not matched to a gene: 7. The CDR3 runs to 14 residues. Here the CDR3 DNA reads TGTGCCAGCAGCCCGACTAGCGGGAGATCTGAGCAGTACTTC. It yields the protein CASSPTSGRSEQYF.

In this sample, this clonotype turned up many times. CDR3 sequence: CASRQQPSGSGSPLHF. The CDR3 coding sequence is TGTGCCAGCAGACAACAGCCCTCAGGTAGCGGCTCACCCCTCCACTTT. J is TRBJ1-6 and V is TRBV12-3 or TRBV12-4, with D hard to call. The CDR3 has 16 amino acids. The V end lost 6 bases, the J end lost 10 bases, and 22 bases lay between the germline ends.

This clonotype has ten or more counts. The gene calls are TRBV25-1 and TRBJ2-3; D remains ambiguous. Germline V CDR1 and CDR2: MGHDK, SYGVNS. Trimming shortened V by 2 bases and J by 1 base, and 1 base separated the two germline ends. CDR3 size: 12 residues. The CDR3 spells CASSERTDTQYF. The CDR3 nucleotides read TGTGCCAGCAGTGAACGCACAGATACGCAGTATTTT.

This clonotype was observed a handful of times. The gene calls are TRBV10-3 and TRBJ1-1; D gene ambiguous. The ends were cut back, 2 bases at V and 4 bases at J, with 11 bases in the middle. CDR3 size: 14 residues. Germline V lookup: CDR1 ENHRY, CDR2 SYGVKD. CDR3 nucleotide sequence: TGTGCCATCAGTGAGAGGGCCTCCCGCACTGAAGCTTTCTTT. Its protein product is CAISERASRTEAFF.

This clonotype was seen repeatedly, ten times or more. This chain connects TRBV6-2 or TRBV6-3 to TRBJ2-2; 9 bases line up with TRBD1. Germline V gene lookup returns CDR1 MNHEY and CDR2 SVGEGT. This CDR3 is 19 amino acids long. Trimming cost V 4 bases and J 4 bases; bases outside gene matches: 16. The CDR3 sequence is CASSFPGQGLRDGTGELFF. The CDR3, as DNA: TGTGCCAGCAGTTTTCCGGGACAGGGATTACGCGATGGCACCGGGGAGCTGTTTTTT.

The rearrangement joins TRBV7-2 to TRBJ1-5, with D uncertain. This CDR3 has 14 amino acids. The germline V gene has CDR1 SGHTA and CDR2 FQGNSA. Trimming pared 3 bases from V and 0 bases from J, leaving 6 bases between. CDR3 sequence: CASSFSDSNQPQHF. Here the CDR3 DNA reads TGTGCCAGCAGCTTCTCTGATAGCAATCAGCCCCAGCATTTT.

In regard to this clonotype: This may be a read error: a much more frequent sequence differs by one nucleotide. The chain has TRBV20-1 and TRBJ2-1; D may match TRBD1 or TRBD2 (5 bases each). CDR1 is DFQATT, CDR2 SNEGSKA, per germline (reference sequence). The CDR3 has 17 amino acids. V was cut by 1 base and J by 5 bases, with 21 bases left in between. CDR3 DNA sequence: TGCAGTGCTAGAGGCTTCGTATGGGACCTAGGGAACAATGAGCAGTTCTTC. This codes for CSARGFVWDLGNNEQFF.

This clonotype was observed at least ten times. CDR3 region: CASSLTTRPSGSRGYEQYV. The CDR3 DNA sequence: TGTGCCAGCAGCCTTACTACAAGGCCTAGCGGGAGTAGAGGGTACGAGCAGTACGTC. This rearrangement joins TRBV7-8 to TRBJ2-7; TRBD2 aligns across 10 bases. After removal of 5 bases from V and 4 bases from J, the junction contained 20 bases not matched to a gene. Germline CDR1 and CDR2: SGHVS and FQNEAQ. This CDR3 has 19 amino acids.

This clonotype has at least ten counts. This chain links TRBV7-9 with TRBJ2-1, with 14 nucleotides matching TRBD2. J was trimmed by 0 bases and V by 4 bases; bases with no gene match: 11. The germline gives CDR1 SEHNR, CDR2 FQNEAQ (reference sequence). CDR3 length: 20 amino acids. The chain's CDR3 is CASSSSVGLAGVSSYNEQFF. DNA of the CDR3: TGTGCCAGCAGCTCATCCGTGGGACTAGCGGGGGTTAGCTCCTACAATGAGCAGTTCTTC. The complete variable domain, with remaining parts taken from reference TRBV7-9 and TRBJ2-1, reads DTGVSQNPRHKITKRGQNVTFRCDPISEHNRLYWYRQTLGQGPEFLTYFQNEAQLEKSRLLSDRFSAERPKGSFSTLEIQRTEQGDSAMYLCASSSSVGLAGVSSYNEQFFGPGTRLTVL.

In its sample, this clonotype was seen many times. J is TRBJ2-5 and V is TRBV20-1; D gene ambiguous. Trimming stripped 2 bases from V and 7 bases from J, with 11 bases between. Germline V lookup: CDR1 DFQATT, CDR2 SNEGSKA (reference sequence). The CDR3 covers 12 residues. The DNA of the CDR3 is TGCAGTGCTAGAAAAGGCGTAGGGACCCAGTACTTC. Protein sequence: CSARKGVGTQYF.

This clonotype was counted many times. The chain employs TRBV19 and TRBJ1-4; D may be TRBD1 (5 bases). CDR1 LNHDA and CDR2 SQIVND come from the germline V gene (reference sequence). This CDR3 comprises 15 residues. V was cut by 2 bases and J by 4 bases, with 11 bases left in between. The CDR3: CASSIRGGNNEKLFF. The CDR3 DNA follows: TGTGCCAGTAGTATAAGGGGCGGAAATAATGAAAAACTGTTTTTT.

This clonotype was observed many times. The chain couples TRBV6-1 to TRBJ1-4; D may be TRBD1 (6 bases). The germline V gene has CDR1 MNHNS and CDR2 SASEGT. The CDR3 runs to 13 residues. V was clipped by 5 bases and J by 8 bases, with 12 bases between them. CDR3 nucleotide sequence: TGTGCCAGCAGTCCCAGGGGACCCGAAAAACTGTTTTTT. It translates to CASSPRGPEKLFF.

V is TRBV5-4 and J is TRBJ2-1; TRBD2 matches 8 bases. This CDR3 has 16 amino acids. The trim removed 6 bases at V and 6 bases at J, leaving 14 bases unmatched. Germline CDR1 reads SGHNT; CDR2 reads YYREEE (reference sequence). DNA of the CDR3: TGTGCCAGCACCCCCGATCCGGGACTAGTCGGCAATGAGCAGTTCTTC. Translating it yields CASTPDPGLVGNEQFF.

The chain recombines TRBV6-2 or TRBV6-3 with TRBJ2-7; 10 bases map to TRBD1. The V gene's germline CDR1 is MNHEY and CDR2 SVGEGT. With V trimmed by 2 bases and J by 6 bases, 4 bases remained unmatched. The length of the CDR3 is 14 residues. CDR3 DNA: TGTGCCAGCAGTTACATTGGGACAGGGGCCGAGCAGTACTTC. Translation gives CASSYIGTGAEQYF.

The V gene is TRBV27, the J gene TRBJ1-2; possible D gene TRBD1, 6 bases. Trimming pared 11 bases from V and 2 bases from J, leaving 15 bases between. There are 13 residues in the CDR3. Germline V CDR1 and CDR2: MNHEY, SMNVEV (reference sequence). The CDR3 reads CAVGGRPNYGYTF. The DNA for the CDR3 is TGTGCCGTGGGGGGGCGCCCCAACTATGGCTACACCTTC.

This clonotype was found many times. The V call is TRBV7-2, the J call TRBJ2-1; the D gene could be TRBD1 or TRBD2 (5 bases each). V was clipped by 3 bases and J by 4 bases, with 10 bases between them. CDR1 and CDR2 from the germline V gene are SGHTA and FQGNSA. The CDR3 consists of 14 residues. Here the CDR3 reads CASSFRDVYNEQFF. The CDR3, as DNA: TGTGCCAGCAGCTTTCGGGACGTTTACAATGAGCAGTTCTTC.

The CDR3 protein is CASIGLNTEAFF. The DNA for the CDR3 is TGTGCCAGCATCGGGTTGAACACTGAAGCTTTCTTT. The chain uses TRBV6-5 and TRBJ1-1; D uncertain. CDR3 length equals 12 residues. Trimming removed 7 bases at V and 0 bases at J, with 6 bases between. Germline CDR1 reads MNHEY; CDR2 reads SVGAGI.

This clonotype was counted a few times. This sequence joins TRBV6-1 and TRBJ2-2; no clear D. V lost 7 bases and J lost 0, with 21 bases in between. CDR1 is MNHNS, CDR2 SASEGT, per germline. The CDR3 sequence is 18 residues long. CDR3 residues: CASTIVKSSFANTGELFF. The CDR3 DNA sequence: TGTGCCAGCACCATCGTGAAGAGCAGTTTCGCGAACACCGGGGAGCTGTTTTTT.

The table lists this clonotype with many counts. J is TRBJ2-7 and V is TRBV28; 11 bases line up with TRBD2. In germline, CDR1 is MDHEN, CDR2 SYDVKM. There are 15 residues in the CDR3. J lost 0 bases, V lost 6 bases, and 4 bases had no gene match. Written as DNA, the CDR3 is TGTGCCAGCAGCAGCACTAGCGGGAGCTCCTACGAGCAGTACTTC. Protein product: CASSSTSGSSYEQYF.

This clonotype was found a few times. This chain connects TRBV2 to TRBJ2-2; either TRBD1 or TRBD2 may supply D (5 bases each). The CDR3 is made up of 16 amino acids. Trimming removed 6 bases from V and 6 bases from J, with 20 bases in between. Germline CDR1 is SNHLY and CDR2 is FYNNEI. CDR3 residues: CASRAGTDPRAGELFF. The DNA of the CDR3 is TGTGCCAGCAGAGCCGGGACCGACCCTCGTGCCGGGGAGCTGTTTTTT. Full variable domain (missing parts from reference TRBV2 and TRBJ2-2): EPEVTQTPSHQVTQMGQEVILRCVPISNHLYFYWYRQILGQKVEFLVSFYNNEISEKSEIFDDQFSVERPDGSNFTLKIRSTKLEDSAMYFCASRAGTDPRAGELFFGEGSRLTVL.

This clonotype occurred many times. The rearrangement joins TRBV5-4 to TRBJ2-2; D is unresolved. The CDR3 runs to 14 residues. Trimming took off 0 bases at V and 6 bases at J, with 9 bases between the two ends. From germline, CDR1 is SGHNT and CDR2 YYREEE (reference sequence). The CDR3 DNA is TGTGCCAGCAGCTTGGTCTCTTTTCCCGGGGAGCTGTTTTTT. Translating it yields CASSLVSFPGELFF.

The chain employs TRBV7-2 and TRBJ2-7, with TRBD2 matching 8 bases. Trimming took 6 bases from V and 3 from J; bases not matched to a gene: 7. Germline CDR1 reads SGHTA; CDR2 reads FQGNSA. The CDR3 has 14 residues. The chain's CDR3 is CASRDSGTSYEQYF. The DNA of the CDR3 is TGTGCCAGCAGGGACTCCGGGACTAGCTACGAGCAGTACTTC.

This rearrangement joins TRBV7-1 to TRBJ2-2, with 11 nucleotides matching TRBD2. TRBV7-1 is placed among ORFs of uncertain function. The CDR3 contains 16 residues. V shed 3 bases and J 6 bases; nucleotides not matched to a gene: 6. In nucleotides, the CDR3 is TGTGCCAGCAGCTCTGTAGCGGGAGGGCAATCCGGGGAGCTGTTTTTT. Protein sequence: CASSSVAGGQSGELFF.

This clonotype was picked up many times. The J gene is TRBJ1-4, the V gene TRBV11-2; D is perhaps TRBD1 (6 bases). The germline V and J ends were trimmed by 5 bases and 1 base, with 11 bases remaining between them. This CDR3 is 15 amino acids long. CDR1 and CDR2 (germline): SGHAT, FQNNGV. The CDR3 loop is CASSKGGQTNEKLFF. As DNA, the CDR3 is TGTGCCAGCAGCAAAGGGGGACAAACTAATGAAAAACTGTTTTTT.